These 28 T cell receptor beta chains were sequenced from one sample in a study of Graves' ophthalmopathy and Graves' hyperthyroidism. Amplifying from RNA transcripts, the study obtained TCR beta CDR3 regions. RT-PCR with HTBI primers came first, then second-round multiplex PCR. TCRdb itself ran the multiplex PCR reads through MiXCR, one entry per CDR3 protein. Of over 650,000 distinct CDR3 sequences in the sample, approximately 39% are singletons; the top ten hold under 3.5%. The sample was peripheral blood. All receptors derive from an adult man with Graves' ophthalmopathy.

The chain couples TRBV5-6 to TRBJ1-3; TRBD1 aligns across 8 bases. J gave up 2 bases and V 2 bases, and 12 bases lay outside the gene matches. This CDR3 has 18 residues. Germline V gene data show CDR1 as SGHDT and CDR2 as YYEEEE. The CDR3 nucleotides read TGTGCCAGCAGCTTCAGCGGACAGGGCCTTATGCCTGGAAACACCATATATTTT. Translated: CASSFSGQGLMPGNTIYF.

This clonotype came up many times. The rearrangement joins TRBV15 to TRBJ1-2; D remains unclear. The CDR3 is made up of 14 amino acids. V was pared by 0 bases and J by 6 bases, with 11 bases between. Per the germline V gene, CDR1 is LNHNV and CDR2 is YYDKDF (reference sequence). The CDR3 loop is CATSRDTSSDGYTF. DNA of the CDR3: TGTGCCACCAGCAGAGATACCTCTTCCGATGGCTACACCTTC.

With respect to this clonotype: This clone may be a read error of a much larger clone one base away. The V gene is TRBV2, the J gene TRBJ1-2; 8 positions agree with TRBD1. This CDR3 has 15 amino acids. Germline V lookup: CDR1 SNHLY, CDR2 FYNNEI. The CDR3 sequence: CASSPTPGGSYGCTF. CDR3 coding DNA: TGTGCCAGCAGCCCGACCCCAGGGGGCTCCTATGGCTGCACCTTC.

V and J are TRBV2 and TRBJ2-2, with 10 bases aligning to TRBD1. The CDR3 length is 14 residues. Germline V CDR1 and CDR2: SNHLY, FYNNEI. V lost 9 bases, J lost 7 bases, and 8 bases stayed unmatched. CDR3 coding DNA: TGTGCCAGTACTCGGGGACAGGGGAGCGGGGAGCTGTTTTTT. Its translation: CASTRGQGSGELFF.

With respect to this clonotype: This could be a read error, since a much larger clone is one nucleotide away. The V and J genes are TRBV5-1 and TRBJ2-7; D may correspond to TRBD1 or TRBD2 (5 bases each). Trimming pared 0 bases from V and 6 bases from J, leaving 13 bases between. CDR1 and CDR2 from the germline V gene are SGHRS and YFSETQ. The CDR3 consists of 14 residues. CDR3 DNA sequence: TGCGCCAGCAGCTTGGACGGGACGAGGGGCGAGCAGTACTTC. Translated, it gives CASSLDGTRGEQYF.

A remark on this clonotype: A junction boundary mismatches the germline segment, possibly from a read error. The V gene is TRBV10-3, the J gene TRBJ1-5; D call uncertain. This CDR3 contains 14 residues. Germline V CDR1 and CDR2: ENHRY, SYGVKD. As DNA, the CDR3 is TGTGCCACCGCTGACACCTATGACAATCAGCCCCAACATTTT. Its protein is CATADTYDNQPQHF.

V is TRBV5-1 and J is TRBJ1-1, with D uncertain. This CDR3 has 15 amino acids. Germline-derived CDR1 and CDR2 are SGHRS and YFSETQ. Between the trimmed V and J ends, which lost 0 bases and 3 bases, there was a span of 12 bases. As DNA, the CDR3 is TGCGCCAGCAGCTTGGGAACGGGTCACTACACTGAAGCTTTCTTT. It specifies CASSLGTGHYTEAFF.

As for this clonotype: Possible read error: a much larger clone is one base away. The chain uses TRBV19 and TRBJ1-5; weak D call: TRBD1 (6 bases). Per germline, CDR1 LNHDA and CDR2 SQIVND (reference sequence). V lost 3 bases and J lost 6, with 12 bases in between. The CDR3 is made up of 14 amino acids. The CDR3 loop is CASSIQGGIQPQHF. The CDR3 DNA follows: TGTGCCAGTAGTATTCAAGGGGGTATTCAGCCCCAGCATTTT.

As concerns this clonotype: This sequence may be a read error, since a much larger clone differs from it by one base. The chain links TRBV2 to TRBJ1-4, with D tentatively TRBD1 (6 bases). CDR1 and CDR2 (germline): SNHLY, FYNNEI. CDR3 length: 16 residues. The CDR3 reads CASSRGTRGKNEKLFF. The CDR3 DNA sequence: TGCGCCAGCAGCCGCGGGACAAGGGGAAAGAATGAAAAACTGTTTTTT. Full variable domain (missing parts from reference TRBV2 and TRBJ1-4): EPEVTQTPSHQVTQMGQEVILRCVPISNHLYFYWYRQILGQKVEFLVSFYNNEISEKSEIFDDQFSVERPDGSNFTLKIRSTKLEDSAMYFCASSRGTRGKNEKLFFGSGTQLSVL.

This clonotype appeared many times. CDR3 amino acids: CASSLVGVETQYF. The CDR3 region has the DNA TGTGCCAGCAGCTTAGTAGGAGTAGAGACCCAGTACTTC. The chain carries TRBV7-9 and TRBJ2-5, with no clear D. The germline gives CDR1 SEHNR, CDR2 FQNEAQ (reference sequence). CDR3 length: 13 amino acids. With 1 base removed from V and 4 bases from J, the gap between germline ends came to 7 bases.

The DNA for the CDR3 is TGTGCCAGCAGCTTAAGTGGGCTAGCGGGAAACGAAAAACTGTTTTTT. Translation: CASSLSGLAGNEKLFF. The rearrangement joins TRBV14 to TRBJ1-4, with no clear D. The V end was cut by 5 bases, the J end by 8 bases, with 21 bases between. The CDR3 contains 16 residues. In germline, CDR1 is SGHDN, CDR2 FVKESK.

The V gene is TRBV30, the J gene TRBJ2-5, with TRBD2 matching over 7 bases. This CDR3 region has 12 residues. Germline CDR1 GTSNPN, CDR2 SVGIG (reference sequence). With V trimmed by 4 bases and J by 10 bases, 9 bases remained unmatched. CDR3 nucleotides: TGTGCCTGGAAAGCGGGCGCGGGGGACCAGTACTTC. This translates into CAWKAGAGDQYF.

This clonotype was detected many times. The CDR3 nucleotides read TGTGCCATCAGAGGGGACCAAGAGACCCAGTACTTC. Translation gives CAIRGDQETQYF. V gene TRBV10-3 combines with J gene TRBJ2-5; a weak D match, TRBD1 (5 bases). CDR1 is ENHRY and CDR2 is SYGVKD in the germline V gene. Trimming left V 6 bases short and J 0 bases short, with 5 bases between. The CDR3 runs 12 residues.

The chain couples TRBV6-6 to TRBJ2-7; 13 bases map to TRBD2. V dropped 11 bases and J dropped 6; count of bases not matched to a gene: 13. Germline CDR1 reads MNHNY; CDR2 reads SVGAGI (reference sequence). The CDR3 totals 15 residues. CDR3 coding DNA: TGTGCCGGTAGGACTAGCGGGAGTCCCTCTTCCGAGCAGTACTTC. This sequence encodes CAGRTSGSPSSEQYF.

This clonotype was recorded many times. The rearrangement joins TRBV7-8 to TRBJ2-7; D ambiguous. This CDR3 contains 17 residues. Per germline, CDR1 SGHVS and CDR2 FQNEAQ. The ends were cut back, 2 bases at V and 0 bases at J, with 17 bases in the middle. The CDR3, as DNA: TGTGCCAGCAGCTTAAAAGGGATCAGCGTTCTCTCCTACGAGCAGTACTTC. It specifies CASSLKGISVLSYEQYF.

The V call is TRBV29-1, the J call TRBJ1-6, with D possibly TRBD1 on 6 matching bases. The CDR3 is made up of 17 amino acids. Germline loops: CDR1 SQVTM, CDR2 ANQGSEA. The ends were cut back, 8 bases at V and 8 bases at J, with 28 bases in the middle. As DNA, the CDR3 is TGCAGCACCCACCCGGCCCCCAGGGGAGTTGGGGATTCACCCCTCCACTTT. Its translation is CSTHPAPRGVGDSPLHF. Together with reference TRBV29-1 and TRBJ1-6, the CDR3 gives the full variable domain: SAVISQKPSRDICQRGTSLTIQCQVDSQVTMMFWYRQQPGQSLTLIATANQGSEATYESGFVIDKFPISRPNLTFSTLTVSNMSPEDSSIYLCSTHPAPRGVGDSPLHFGNGTRLTVT.

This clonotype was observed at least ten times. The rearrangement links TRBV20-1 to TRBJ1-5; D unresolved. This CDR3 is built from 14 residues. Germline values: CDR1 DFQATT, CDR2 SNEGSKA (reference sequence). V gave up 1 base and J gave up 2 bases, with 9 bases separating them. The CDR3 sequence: CSARGWEGNQPQHF. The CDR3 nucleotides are TGCAGTGCTAGAGGTTGGGAGGGCAATCAGCCCCAGCATTTT.

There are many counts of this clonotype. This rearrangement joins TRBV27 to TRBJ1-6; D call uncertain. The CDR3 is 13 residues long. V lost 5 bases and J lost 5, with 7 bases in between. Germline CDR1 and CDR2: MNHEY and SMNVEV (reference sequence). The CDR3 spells CASSPANNSPLHF. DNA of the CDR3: TGTGCCAGCAGTCCCGCGAATAATTCACCCCTCCACTTT.

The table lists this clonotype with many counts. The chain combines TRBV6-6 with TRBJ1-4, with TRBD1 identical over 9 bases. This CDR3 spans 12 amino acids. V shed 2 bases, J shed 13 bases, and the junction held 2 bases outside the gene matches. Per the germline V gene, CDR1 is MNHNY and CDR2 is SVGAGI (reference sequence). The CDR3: CASSYETGGLFF. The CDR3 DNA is TGTGCCAGCAGTTACGAGACAGGGGGACTGTTTTTT.

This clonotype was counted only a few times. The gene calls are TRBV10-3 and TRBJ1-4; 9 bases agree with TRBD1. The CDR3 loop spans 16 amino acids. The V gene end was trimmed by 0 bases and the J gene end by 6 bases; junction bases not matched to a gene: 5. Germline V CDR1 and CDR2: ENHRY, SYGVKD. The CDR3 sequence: CAISESIGTGHEKLFF. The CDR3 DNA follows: TGTGCCATCAGTGAGTCGATCGGGACAGGGCATGAAAAACTGTTTTTT.

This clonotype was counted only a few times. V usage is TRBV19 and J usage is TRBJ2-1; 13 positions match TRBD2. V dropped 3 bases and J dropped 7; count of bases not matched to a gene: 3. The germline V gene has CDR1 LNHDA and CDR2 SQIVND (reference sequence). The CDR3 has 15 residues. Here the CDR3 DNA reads TGTGCCAGTAGTATCGGACTAGCGGGAGTAAATGAGCAGTTCTTC. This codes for CASSIGLAGVNEQFF.

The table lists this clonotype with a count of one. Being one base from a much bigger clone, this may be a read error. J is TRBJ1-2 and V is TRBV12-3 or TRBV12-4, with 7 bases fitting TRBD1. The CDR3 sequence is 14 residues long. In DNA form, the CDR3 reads TGTGCCGGCAGTTACTCGCGACAGGGAGATGGCTACACCTTC. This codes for CAGSYSRQGDGYTF.

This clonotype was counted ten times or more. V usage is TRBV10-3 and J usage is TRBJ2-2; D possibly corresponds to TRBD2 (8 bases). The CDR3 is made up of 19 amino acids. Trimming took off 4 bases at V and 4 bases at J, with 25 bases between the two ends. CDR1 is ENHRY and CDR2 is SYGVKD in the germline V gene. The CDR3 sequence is CAISGTGGTAGASTGELFF. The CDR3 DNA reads TGTGCCATCAGTGGGACAGGAGGGACAGCGGGAGCTTCCACCGGGGAGCTGTTTTTT.

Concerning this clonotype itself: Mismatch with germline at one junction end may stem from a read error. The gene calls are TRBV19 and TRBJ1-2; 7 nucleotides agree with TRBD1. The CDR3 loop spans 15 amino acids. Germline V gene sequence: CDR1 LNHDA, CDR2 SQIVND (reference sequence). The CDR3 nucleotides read TGCGCCAGCAGCGCCCCTGGGACAGCGGCCTATGGCTACACCTTC. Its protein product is CASSAPGTAAYGYTF.

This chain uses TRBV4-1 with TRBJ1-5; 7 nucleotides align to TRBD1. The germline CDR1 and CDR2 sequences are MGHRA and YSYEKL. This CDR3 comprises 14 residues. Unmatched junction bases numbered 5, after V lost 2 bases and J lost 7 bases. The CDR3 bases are TGCGCCAGCAGCCAACGTACAGGGGAACAGCCCCAGCATTTT. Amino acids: CASSQRTGEQPQHF.

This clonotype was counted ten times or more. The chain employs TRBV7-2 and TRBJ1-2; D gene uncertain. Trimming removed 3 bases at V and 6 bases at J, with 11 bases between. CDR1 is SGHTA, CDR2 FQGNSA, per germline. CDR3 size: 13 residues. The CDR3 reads CASSFPGEDGYTF. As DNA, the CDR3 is TGTGCCAGCAGCTTTCCCGGGGAGGATGGCTACACCTTC.

This CDR3 is CASSEERRWNEKLFF. CDR3 nucleotides: TGTGCCAGCAGTGAAGAAAGACGGTGGAATGAAAAACTGTTTTTT. The chain uses TRBV2 and TRBJ1-4; D ambiguous. Per germline, CDR1 SNHLY and CDR2 FYNNEI. CDR3 length equals 15 residues. With 1 base removed from V and 5 bases from J, the gap between germline ends came to 11 bases.

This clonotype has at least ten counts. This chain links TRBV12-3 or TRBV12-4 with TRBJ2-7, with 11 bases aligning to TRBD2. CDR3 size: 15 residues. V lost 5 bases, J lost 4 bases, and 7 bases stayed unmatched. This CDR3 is CASSPASGRRYEQYF. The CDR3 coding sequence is TGTGCCAGCAGTCCCGCTAGCGGGAGGAGGTACGAGCAGTACTTC.